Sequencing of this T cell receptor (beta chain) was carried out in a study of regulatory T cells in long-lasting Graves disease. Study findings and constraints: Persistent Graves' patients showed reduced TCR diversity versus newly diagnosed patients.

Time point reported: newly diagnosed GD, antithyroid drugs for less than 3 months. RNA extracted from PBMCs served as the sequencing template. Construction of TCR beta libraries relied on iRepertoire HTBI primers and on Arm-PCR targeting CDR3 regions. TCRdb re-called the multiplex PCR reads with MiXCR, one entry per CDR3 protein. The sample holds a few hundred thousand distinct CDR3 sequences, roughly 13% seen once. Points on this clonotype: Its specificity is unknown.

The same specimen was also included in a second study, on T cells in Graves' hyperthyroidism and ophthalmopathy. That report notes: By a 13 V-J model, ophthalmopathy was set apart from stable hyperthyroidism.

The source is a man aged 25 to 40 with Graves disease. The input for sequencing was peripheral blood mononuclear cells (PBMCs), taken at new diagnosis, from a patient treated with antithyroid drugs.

CDR3 sequence reads: CASNFQGTSTDTQYF. Written as DNA, the CDR3 is TGCGCCAGCAACTTTCAGGGAACTAGCACAGATACGCAGTATTTT. The rearrangement joins TRBV5-1 to TRBJ2-3, with a tentative D call TRBD1 (5 bases). Germline lookup yields CDR1 SGHRS and CDR2 YFSETQ. V dropped 6 bases and J dropped 0 bases, with 14 bases sitting between them. This CDR3 spans 15 amino acids.